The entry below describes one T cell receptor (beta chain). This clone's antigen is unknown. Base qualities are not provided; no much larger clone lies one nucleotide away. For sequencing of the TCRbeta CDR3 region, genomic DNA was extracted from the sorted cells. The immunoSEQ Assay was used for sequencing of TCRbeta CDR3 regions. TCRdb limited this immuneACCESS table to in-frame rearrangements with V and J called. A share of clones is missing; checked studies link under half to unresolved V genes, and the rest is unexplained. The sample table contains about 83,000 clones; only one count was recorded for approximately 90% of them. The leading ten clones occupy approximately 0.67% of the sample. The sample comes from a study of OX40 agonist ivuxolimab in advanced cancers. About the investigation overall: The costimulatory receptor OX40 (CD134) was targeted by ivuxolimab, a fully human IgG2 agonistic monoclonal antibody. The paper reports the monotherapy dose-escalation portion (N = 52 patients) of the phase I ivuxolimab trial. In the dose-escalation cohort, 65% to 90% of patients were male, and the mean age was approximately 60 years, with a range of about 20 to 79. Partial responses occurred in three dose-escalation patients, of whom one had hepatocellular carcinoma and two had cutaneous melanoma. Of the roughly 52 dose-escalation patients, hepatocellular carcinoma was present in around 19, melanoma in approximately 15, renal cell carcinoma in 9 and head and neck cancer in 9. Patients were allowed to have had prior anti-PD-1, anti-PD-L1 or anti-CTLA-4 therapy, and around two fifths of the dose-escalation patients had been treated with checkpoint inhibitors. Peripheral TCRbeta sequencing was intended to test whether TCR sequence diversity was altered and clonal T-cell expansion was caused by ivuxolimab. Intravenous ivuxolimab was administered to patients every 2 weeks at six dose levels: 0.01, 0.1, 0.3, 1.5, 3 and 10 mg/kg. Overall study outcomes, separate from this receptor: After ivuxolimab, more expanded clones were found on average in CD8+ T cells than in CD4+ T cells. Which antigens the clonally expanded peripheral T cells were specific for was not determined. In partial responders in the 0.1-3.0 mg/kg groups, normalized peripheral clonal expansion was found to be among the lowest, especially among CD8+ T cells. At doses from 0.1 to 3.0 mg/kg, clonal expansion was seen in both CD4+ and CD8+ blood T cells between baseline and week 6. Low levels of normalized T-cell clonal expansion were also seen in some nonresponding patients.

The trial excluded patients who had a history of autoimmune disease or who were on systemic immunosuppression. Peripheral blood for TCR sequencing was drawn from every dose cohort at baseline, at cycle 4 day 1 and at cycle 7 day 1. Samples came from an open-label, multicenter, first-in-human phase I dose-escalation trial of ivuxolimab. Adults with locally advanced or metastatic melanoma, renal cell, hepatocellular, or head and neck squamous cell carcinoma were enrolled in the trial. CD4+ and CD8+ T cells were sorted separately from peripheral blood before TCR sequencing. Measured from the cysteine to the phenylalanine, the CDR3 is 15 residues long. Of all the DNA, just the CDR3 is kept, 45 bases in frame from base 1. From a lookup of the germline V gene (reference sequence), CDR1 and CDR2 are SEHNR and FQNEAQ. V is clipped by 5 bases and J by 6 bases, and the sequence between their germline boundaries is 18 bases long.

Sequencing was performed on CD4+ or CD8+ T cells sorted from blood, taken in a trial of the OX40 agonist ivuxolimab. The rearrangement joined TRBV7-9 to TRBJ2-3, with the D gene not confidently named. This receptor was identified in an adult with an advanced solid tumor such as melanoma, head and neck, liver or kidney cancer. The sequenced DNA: TGTGCCAGCAGCGAATATCTCTCTAGAAGCGATACGCAGTATTTT. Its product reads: CASSEYLSRSDTQYF.